This T cell receptor beta chain was captured in a study of blood T cell repertoires in COVID-19. Study information: Specimens from acute and convalescent COVID-19 originated in the United States, Italy and Spain. PBMCs, B-cell-depleted T cells, or T cells were the source of the cDNA or gDNA that made up the material.

This clone qualifies as medium-sized. V was pared by 2 bases and J by 1 base, with 3 bases between. The CDR3 has 12 amino acids. Germline CDR1 is SEHNR and CDR2 is FQNEAQ (reference sequence). In the source study's methods: Reference gene primer amplification gave nucleated cell count estimates. Clones were read by immunoSEQ multiplex PCR, and TCRdb kept only the in-frame ones, dropping some. V and J calls and clone size are given by that table; D and trimming were obtained from the DNA. The top ten hold under 6.5% of the sample, which has 70,000 or so clones, around 87% seen once. Sequenced sample: peripheral blood. The TCR was taken from a man aged 50 to 59 with active COVID-19. V usage is TRBV7-9 and J usage is TRBJ2-7; D not resolved. CDR3 sequence reads: CASSLQSYEQYF. The DNA for the CDR3 is TGTGCCAGCAGCTTACAATCCTACGAGCAGTACTTC.